Each of the 2 T cell receptor beta chains below was sequenced from the same sample in a study of T cell responses to AZD1222 COVID-19 vaccine (dated by TCRdb to 2020 to 2023). The time point label on this specimen signifies: baseline before first vaccination. The library was built by means of the immunoSEQ multiplex PCR assay. TCRdb took this table from immuneACCESS and kept in-frame rearrangements with V and J called. Such tables lack part of the clones; where checked against another copy, unresolved V genes explain under half of the gap, and the rest is unexplained. This sample comprises some 130,000 clones, 91% of them detected only once. The ten largest clones represent around 2.7% of the sample. The sequenced sample was peripheral blood, obtained on day 0 of AZD1222 vaccination. These receptors were collected from an adult in good health.

Here the CDR3 DNA reads TGTGCCATCAATGACGGCGGGGAGCTGTTTTTT. Translation: CAINDGGELFF. The chain employs TRBV10-3 and TRBJ2-2; D gene ambiguous. Germline V CDR1 and CDR2: ENHRY, SYGVKD. The CDR3 is 11 residues long. Trimming stripped 7 bases from V and 7 bases from J, with 7 bases between.

This clone was detected only once. Additional DNA sequences in this sample encode the identical CDR3. This chain connects TRBV11-3 to TRBJ2-1; D not certain. The germline gives CDR1 SGHNT, CDR2 YENEEA. V was cut by 0 bases and J by 7 bases, with 4 bases left in between. This CDR3 has 12 residues. DNA of the CDR3: TGTGCCAGCAGCTTAGACAGGAATGAGCAGTTCTTC. The encoded protein is CASSLDRNEQFF.